Reported below is one TCR beta chain. Its antigen remains undetermined. There are no base qualities to consult, and no much larger clone falls within one base. TCRbeta CDR3 regions were amplified from genomic DNA by means of the immunoSEQ Assay, a bias-controlled multiplex PCR. The source study handled its data this way. The number of nucleated cells in each sample was estimated from the amplification of reference gene primers within the assay. Sequence reads were collapsed and filtered to measure the absolute abundance of every unique TCRbeta CDR3 rearrangement. For each sample, productive Simpson clonality was calculated by taking the square root of Simpson's diversity index across productive rearrangements. TCRdb re-hosts the immuneACCESS table, in-frame sequences only. Its copies lack some clones; in the studies checked, an unresolved V gene accounts for under half of them, and the cause for the rest is not known. V and J calls and clone size are those listed in that table; D and trimming were worked out from the DNA. This sample lists about 180,000 clones; about 85% were detected once. The ten most abundant clones make up 5.4% of the sample.

This sample was taken from a study of blood T cell repertoires in COVID-19 (dated by TCRdb to about 2020). For the study in its entirety: The collaborator samples originated in the United States, Italy and Spain and spanned the acute and convalescent phases of COVID-19. The material from the prospective study consisted of cDNA or gDNA derived from T cells, B-cell-depleted T cells, or PBMCs. The dataset comprised deeply sampled blood TCRbeta repertoires from subjects exposed to, actively infected with, or recovered from COVID-19. The repertoires were made available in a free public database intended to serve as a resource for research on the immune response to SARS-CoV-2. The samples were drawn from two sources: the first 160 participants of the ongoing ImmuneRACE study, and fewer than 1,500 subjects contributed by 6 global collaborators. Sample metadata almost always included a de-identified subject ID, COVID-19 status, age in years and sex. Where available, HLA class I and class II types were obtained from metadata supplied by the sample provider rather than from assay-based typing.

Spanning cysteine to phenylalanine, the CDR3 consists of 15 amino acids. Only the CDR3 part of the read is kept: 45 bases, read in frame from the first base. In the germline V gene, CDR1 corresponds to KGHSH and CDR2 to LQKENI. V is trimmed back by 3 bases and J by 6 bases, and the junction contains 6 bases that no gene match accounts for. One collaborating source in Seattle enrolled patients during active infection and followed them longitudinally through the course of disease. Each collaborating institution followed its own protocols to collect whole blood in K2EDTA tubes. For TCRbeta analysis, collaborators shipped samples as frozen whole blood, isolated PBMCs, or DNA extracted from either of those sample types. Broad study findings and their caveats: Clinical and demographic metadata were provided uncurated, with the amount varying by source and participant.

This receptor was taken from a woman aged 50 to 60 with COVID-19, enrolled during active disease. The V and J genes are TRBV18 and TRBJ2-3; TRBD2 lines up with 10 middle nucleotides. Sequenced sample: peripheral blood. The DNA reads as follows: TGTGCCAGCTCACCCGGTAGCGGGGGGAGCGATACGCAGTATTTT. This encodes CASSPGSGGSDTQYF.